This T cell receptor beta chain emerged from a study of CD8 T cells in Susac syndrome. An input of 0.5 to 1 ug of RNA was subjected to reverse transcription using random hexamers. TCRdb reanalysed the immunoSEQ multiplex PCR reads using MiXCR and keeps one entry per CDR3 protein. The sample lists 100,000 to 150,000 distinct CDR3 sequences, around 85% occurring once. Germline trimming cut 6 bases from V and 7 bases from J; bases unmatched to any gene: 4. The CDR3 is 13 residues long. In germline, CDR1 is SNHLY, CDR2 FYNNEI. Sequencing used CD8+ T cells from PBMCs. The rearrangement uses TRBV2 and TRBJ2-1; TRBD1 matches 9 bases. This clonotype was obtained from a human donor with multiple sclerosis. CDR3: CASRDRGTNEQFF. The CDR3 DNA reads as TGTGCCAGCAGGGACAGGGGAACGAATGAGCAGTTCTTC.